Below are 17 T cell receptor beta chains sequenced from a single sample in a study of cytomegalovirus exposure and HLA in healthy donors. The table came from immunoSEQ multiplex PCR; TCRdb's copy has only in-frame clones and leaves some out. The top ten clones hold around 3.5% of a sample with some 120,000 clones, roughly 89% of them seen once. Sequencing used PBMCs. Every receptor here comes from a man under 40 in good health and CMV-seronegative.

J is TRBJ2-5 and V is TRBV28; 9 bases line up with TRBD2. The germline V gene has CDR1 MDHEN and CDR2 SYDVKM. The CDR3 runs 14 residues. J lost 5 bases, V lost 1 base, and 2 bases had no gene match. The CDR3 DNA sequence: TGTGCCAGCAGTTTATCGGCGGGGGGGGAGACCCAGTACTTC. This codes for CASSLSAGGETQYF.

The rearrangement links TRBV4-1 to TRBJ1-1; maybe TRBD1 (6 bases). Trimming took 0 bases from V and 8 from J, leaving 7 bases between them. The CDR3 has 12 residues. From germline, CDR1 is MGHRA and CDR2 YSYEKL. CDR3 loop: CASSQEGAEAFF. The DNA of the CDR3 is TGCGCCAGCAGCCAAGAGGGGGCCGAAGCTTTCTTT.

DNA for the CDR3: TGTGCCACCAGCAGACCGGACACGGATCAGTCTTTGCATTTT. Translating it yields CATSRPDTDQSLHF. The V gene is TRBV15, the J gene TRBJ1-5, with TRBD1 as a possible D gene (5 bases). The germline gives CDR1 LNHNV, CDR2 YYDKDF (reference sequence). The CDR3 runs 14 residues. The ends were cut back, 2 bases at V and 15 bases at J, with 20 bases in the middle.

The CDR3 is CAIPENIVDRRSYNEQFF. CDR3 in DNA: TGTGCCATCCCGGAGAATATAGTGGATAGGAGATCCTACAATGAGCAGTTCTTC. The chain uses TRBV7-9 and TRBJ2-1; D remains ambiguous. CDR1 is SEHNR and CDR2 is FQNEAQ in the germline V gene (reference sequence). The CDR3 has 18 residues. V shed 10 bases and J shed 1 base, with 26 bases lying between them. The complete variable domain, with remaining parts taken from reference TRBV7-9 and TRBJ2-1, reads DTGVSQNPRHKITKRGQNVTFRCDPISEHNRLYWYRQTLGQGPEFLTYFQNEAQLEKSRLLSDRFSAERPKGSFSTLEIQRTEQGDSAMYLCAIPENIVDRRSYNEQFFGPGTRLTVL.

The V gene is TRBV5-1, the J gene TRBJ1-4; perhaps TRBD1 as D (5 bases). Trimming shortened V by 5 bases and J by 8 bases, and 19 bases separated the two germline ends. The germline V gene has CDR1 SGHRS and CDR2 YFSETQ. The CDR3 is made up of 15 amino acids. The CDR3 DNA reads TGCGCCAGCAGTCCTAGAGAGGACATGCGGGAAAAACTGTTTTTT. Its translation is CASSPREDMREKLFF.

This sequence joins TRBV5-4 and TRBJ1-2, with D possibly TRBD1 on 6 matching bases. Per the germline V gene, CDR1 is SGHNT and CDR2 is YYREEE (reference sequence). V lost 4 bases to trimming and J lost 5 bases, with 12 bases between them. This CDR3 region has 13 residues. The CDR3 spells CASSDRTDYGYTF. As DNA, the CDR3 is TGTGCCAGCAGCGACAGGACGGATTATGGCTACACCTTC.

Here the CDR3 reads CASSPSVRDGYTF. CDR3 in DNA: TGTGCCAGCAGCCCCTCAGTTCGGGATGGCTACACCTTC. The V call is TRBV5-6, the J call TRBJ1-2; D unresolved. Germline loops: CDR1 SGHDT, CDR2 YYEEEE. V was cut by 4 bases and J by 6 bases, with 13 bases left in between. CDR3 length equals 13 residues.

This clone has just a few counts. As DNA, the CDR3 is TGTGCCAGCAGCCGGGACATTCAAGAGACCCAGTACTTC. Its protein is CASSRDIQETQYF. The J gene is TRBJ2-5, the V gene TRBV6-5; a weak D match, TRBD1 (6 bases). V was cut by 6 bases and J by 2 bases, with 10 bases left in between. Germline CDR1 is MNHEY and CDR2 is SVGAGI. The CDR3 length is 13 residues.

This sequence joins TRBV14 and TRBJ2-3, with a tentative D call TRBD2 (6 bases). V was trimmed by 5 bases and J by 8 bases, leaving 17 bases between them. CDR1 is SGHDN, CDR2 FVKESK, per germline. The CDR3 has 14 residues. CDR3 nucleotides: TGTGCCAGCAGCGCCAACGGGGGTCATGGTACGCAGTATTTT. Its translation: CASSANGGHGTQYF.

This chain links TRBV5-4 with TRBJ2-1, with D unresolved. The CDR3 totals 17 residues. Trimming stripped 0 bases from V and 0 bases from J, with 13 bases between. CDR1 and CDR2 (germline): SGHNT, YYREEE (reference sequence). CDR3 DNA sequence: TGTGCCAGCAGCTTGGATTTCGAACATGCCTCCTACAATGAGCAGTTCTTC. It encodes CASSLDFEHASYNEQFF.

The chain carries TRBV5-1 and TRBJ1-2, with 7 bases lining up with TRBD1. CDR1 is SGHRS, CDR2 YFSETQ, per germline. V lost 0 bases, J lost 8 bases, and 22 bases stayed unmatched. This CDR3 region has 19 residues. The CDR3 sequence is CASSLASSGTGARLLGYTF. CDR3 bases: TGCGCCAGCAGCTTGGCATCGAGTGGAACAGGGGCGAGGCTCCTAGGCTACACCTTC.

This clone appeared a few times. V and J are TRBV10-1 and TRBJ2-3; perhaps TRBD2 as D (5 bases). Trimming shortened V by 1 base and J by 0 bases, and 11 bases separated the two germline ends. CDR3 length: 16 residues. Germline assignment: CDR1 WNHNN and CDR2 SYGVQD (reference sequence). This chain's CDR3 is CASSEFRRVSTDTQYF. Written as DNA, the CDR3 is TGCGCCAGCAGTGAGTTTAGGCGGGTTAGCACAGATACGCAGTATTTT.

This CDR3 reads CASSPSGSPYNEQFF. The CDR3 region has the DNA TGTGCCAGCAGTCCGAGCGGGAGTCCCTACAATGAGCAGTTCTTC. This rearrangement joins TRBV6-5 to TRBJ2-1; 8 bases are shared with TRBD2. This CDR3 comprises 15 residues. V trimming: 5 bases; J trimming: 2 bases; junction bases outside the gene matches: 5. Germline V gene data show CDR1 as MNHEY and CDR2 as SVGAGI.

The chain has TRBV6-5 and TRBJ1-2; TRBD1 matches 10 bases. Losses at the gene ends were 5 bases for V and 6 bases for J; bases not matched to a gene: 3. This CDR3 is 13 amino acids long. Per germline, CDR1 MNHEY and CDR2 SVGAGI. The CDR3 loop reads CASSHGTGDGYTF. The CDR3 nucleotides read TGTGCCAGCAGTCACGGGACAGGGGATGGCTACACCTTC.

V usage is TRBV5-1 and J usage is TRBJ1-6; 7 bases map to TRBD1. The V gene's germline CDR1 is SGHRS and CDR2 YFSETQ. Trimming removed 0 bases from V and 8 bases from J; junction bases left unmatched: 5. The CDR3 is made up of 15 amino acids. In DNA form, the CDR3 reads TGCGCCAGCAGCTTGGGGACAGGCCTTTATTCACCCCTCCACTTT. Translation: CASSLGTGLYSPLHF.

V usage is TRBV6-5 and J usage is TRBJ1-1; tentatively, D is TRBD1 (6 bases). Germline V lookup: CDR1 MNHEY, CDR2 SVGAGI. Trimming pared 6 bases from V and 6 bases from J, leaving 17 bases between. CDR3 size: 14 residues. CDR3 nucleotide sequence: TGTGCCAGCAGCCAGGGAACAGGGTACGCTGAAGCTTTCTTT. Protein product: CASSQGTGYAEAFF.

This clone was detected a few times. The rearrangement links TRBV4-1 to TRBJ1-1, with D possibly TRBD1 on 6 matching bases. This CDR3 is built from 14 residues. Germline CDR1 reads MGHRA; CDR2 reads YSYEKL. Deletions cut 6 bases from V and 3 bases from J, with 14 bases between. CDR3 loop: CASRKQGGDTEAFF. The DNA for the CDR3 is TGCGCCAGCAGGAAACAGGGCGGAGACACTGAAGCTTTCTTT.